One and the same sample provided the 11 T cell receptor beta chains below, sequenced in a study of radiation and T cells in renal cell carcinoma. The assay was immunoSEQ multiplex PCR, and TCRdb's table has in-frame clones only and misses some. The sample gives some 76,000 clones, 82% of which show up once; 5.5% to 7.5% is in the top ten. Time point noted: blood 2 weeks post-SBRT. Documented treatment: 15 Gy SBRT to primary tumor, nephrectomy 4 weeks later. The specimen comprised blood, sampled from a patient whose treatment included radiotherapy and nephrectomy. These receptors were taken from a man aged 60 to 75 with renal cell carcinoma.

CDR3 region: CASSLGTGTSYNEQFF. The CDR3, as DNA: TGTGCCAGCAGCTTAGGTACAGGGACTAGCTACAATGAGCAGTTCTTC. The V call is TRBV7-6, the J call TRBJ2-1; TRBD2 aligns across 8 bases. CDR1 is SGHVS, CDR2 FNYEAQ, per germline. V lost 1 base, J lost 3 bases, and 5 bases stayed unmatched. This CDR3 spans 16 amino acids. Variable domain in full (rest from reference TRBV7-6 and TRBJ2-1): GAGVSQSPRYKVTKRGQDVALRCDPISGHVSLYWYRQALGQGPEFLTYFNYEAQQDKSGLPNDRFSAERPEGSISTLTIQRTEQRDSAMYRCASSLGTGTSYNEQFFGPGTRLTVL.

The chain recombines TRBV7-8 with TRBJ2-7; D is perhaps TRBD2 (6 bases). The V and J ends lost 1 base and 2 bases respectively, with 21 bases between them. CDR1 is SGHVS and CDR2 is FQNEAQ in the germline V gene. This CDR3 is built from 18 residues. In nucleotides, the CDR3 is TGTGCCAGCAGCTTAGTTTCTCTTTATAGGACTACCGCCTACGAGCAGTACTTC. Translating gives CASSLVSLYRTTAYEQYF.

V is TRBV18 and J is TRBJ2-3; no definite D call. Per germline, CDR1 KGHSH and CDR2 LQKENI. V was trimmed by 8 bases and J by 6 bases, leaving 9 bases between them. The length of the CDR3 is 11 residues. This CDR3 reads CASTDRDTQYF. The CDR3, as DNA: TGTGCCAGCACCGACCGGGATACGCAGTATTTT.

The chain carries TRBV7-2 and TRBJ1-2; TRBD1 agrees at 7 bases. This CDR3 comprises 16 residues. Trimming cost V 0 bases and J 4 bases; bases outside gene matches: 8. CDR1 SGHTA and CDR2 FQGNSA come from the germline V gene. The CDR3 loop reads CASSLASERTGYGYTF. The CDR3 coding sequence is TGTGCCAGCAGCTTAGCAAGTGAACGGACAGGCTATGGCTACACCTTC.

The chain couples TRBV7-9 to TRBJ2-2; D uncertain. This CDR3 spans 14 amino acids. Looked up from germline, CDR1 is SEHNR and CDR2 is FQNEAQ (reference sequence). Trimming left V 0 bases short and J 1 base short, with 3 bases between. DNA for the CDR3: TGTGCCAGCAGCTTAGCAATGAACACCGGGGAGCTGTTTTTT. This translates into CASSLAMNTGELFF.

This clone was detected only a few times. CDR3 region: CASSGTAGPNEQYF. The DNA for the CDR3 is TGTGCCAGTTCCGGGACTGCGGGACCCAACGAGCAGTACTTC. V gene TRBV19 combines with J gene TRBJ2-7; D might be TRBD2 (6 bases). Trimming stripped 8 bases from V and 5 bases from J, with 19 bases between. CDR3 size: 14 residues. Per the germline V gene, CDR1 is LNHDA and CDR2 is SQIVND (reference sequence).

This clone was recorded once. The gene calls are TRBV2 and TRBJ2-7; D remains ambiguous. This CDR3 is 13 amino acids long. V was shortened by 2 bases and J by 3 bases, with 8 bases between the two germline ends. CDR1 is SNHLY and CDR2 is FYNNEI in the germline V gene. DNA of the CDR3: TGTGCCAGCAGTGAAAGGCTAGTCTACGAGCAGTACTTC. This sequence encodes CASSERLVYEQYF.

As to this clone: The germline gene is not matched at one end of the junction; a read error may be the cause. The gene calls are TRBV19 and TRBJ2-1; the D gene is possibly TRBD2 (6 bases). The CDR3 has 15 residues. Germline V lookup: CDR1 LNHDA, CDR2 SQIVND (reference sequence). The CDR3 loop is CASSIAVSSYNEQFF. CDR3 nucleotide sequence: TGTGCCAGCAGTATAGCGGTAAGCTCCTACAATGAGCAGTTCTTC.

The V gene is TRBV5-6, the J gene TRBJ2-1; D gene ambiguous. The CDR3 length is 12 residues. The V end lost 4 bases, the J end lost 16 bases, and 18 bases lay between the germline ends. The germline V gene has CDR1 SGHDT and CDR2 YYEEEE. The CDR3 is CASSGNMLLQFF. The CDR3 DNA follows: TGTGCCAGCAGCGGTAATATGCTATTACAATTCTTC.

This clone appeared a few times. The rearrangement joins TRBV4-2 to TRBJ2-1; D might be TRBD1 (6 bases). The germline gives CDR1 LGHNA, CDR2 YNFKEQ. V lost 0 bases to trimming and J lost 6 bases, with 12 bases between them. CDR3 length: 15 residues. CDR3 region: CASSQEYRAPNEQFF. CDR3 in DNA: TGTGCCAGCAGCCAAGAGTACAGGGCGCCCAATGAGCAGTTCTTC.

The rearrangement joins TRBV2 to TRBJ2-7; either TRBD1 or TRBD2 may supply D (5 bases each). The length of the CDR3 is 17 residues. Germline V gene sequence: CDR1 SNHLY, CDR2 FYNNEI. The V gene lost 4 bases and the J gene lost 0 bases, with 19 bases spanning the gap. The CDR3 sequence: CASSVVGETESSYEQYF. Here the CDR3 DNA reads TGTGCCAGCAGTGTAGTGGGGGAGACAGAGAGCTCCTACGAGCAGTACTTC.